This TCR beta chain was obtained from a study of metastatic and nonmetastatic thyroid tumors. Study-wide background: Both malignant and benign thyroid patients supplied peripheral blood and tumor or nodule tissue samples, across which the repertoires of these patients were then compared.

TCRdb reassembled clones from the PCR reads with MiXCR. The sample lists about 92,000 clones; around 14% were seen once. Every patient was untreated before thyroid surgery. The CDR3 is made up of 17 amino acids. Germline CDR1 is SGHTA and CDR2 is FQGTGA. With V trimmed by 0 bases and J by 4 bases, 8 bases remained unmatched. This clone has more than one count but fewer than ten. Source material: blood. The origin of this receptor is a female donor with papillary thyroid cancer or a benign thyroid nodule (not recorded which). Some clones in this sample may be carry-over from other donors' samples. The rearrangement uses TRBV7-3 and TRBJ2-5; 10 bases line up with TRBD2. CDR3 DNA: TGTGCCAGCAGCTTAACGTCAAGCGGGGGGGCTGGAGAGACCCAGTACTTC. Protein product: CASSLTSSGGAGETQYF. Full variable domain (remainder filled in from reference TRBV7-3 and TRBJ2-5): GAGVSQTPSNKVTEKGKYVELRCDPISGHTALYWYRQSLGQGPEFLIYFQGTGAADDSGLPNDRFFAVRPEGSVSTLKIQRTERGDSAVYLCASSLTSSGGAGETQYFGPGTRLLVL.